These 20 T cell receptor beta chains originate from one sample sequenced in a study of cytomegalovirus exposure and HLA in healthy donors. In the PCR, 60 Vbeta and 13 Jbeta primers were used. Sequencing was performed with immunoSEQ multiplex PCR; in TCRdb, only in-frame clones are kept and a portion is missing. The profile shows around 150,000 clones, roughly three quarters of them singletons. The sequenced sample consisted of PBMCs. These receptors all stem from a man aged 25 to 40 in good health and CMV-seronegative.

The V gene is TRBV27, the J gene TRBJ2-7; 10 nucleotides align to TRBD1. Per germline, CDR1 MNHEY and CDR2 SMNVEV (reference sequence). V shed 2 bases and J 2 bases; nucleotides not matched to a gene: 3. The CDR3 spans 15 residues. Written as DNA, the CDR3 is TGTGCCAGCAGTTTAGGGACAGGGGTCGCCTACGAGCAGTACTTC. The encoded protein is CASSLGTGVAYEQYF.

There are a few counts of this clone. The rearrangement uses TRBV4-2 and TRBJ1-1; unclear D gene. Germline V gene lookup returns CDR1 LGHNA and CDR2 YNFKEQ. The CDR3 runs to 16 residues. The V and J ends lost 4 bases and 5 bases respectively, with 20 bases between them. CDR3 sequence: CASSPGEVPSLTEAFF. In DNA, the CDR3 is TGTGCCAGCAGCCCTGGAGAGGTCCCCTCTTTGACTGAAGCTTTCTTT.

The V and J genes are TRBV28 and TRBJ2-7; 7 bases align to TRBD1. Germline V lookup: CDR1 MDHEN, CDR2 SYDVKM. The CDR3 covers 13 residues. With 7 bases clipped from V and 6 bases from J, the junction kept 9 bases outside the gene matches. Here the CDR3 DNA reads TGTGCCAGCACAACAGGGGTTGGGTTCGAGCAGTACTTC. Translation gives CASTTGVGFEQYF.

This chain connects TRBV7-9 to TRBJ1-1; the D gene is possibly TRBD1 (5 bases). Germline loops: CDR1 SEHNR, CDR2 FQNEAQ (reference sequence). The V gene lost 5 bases and the J gene lost 0 bases, with 10 bases spanning the gap. The CDR3 consists of 14 residues. CDR3: CASSPRQMNTEAFF. CDR3 DNA sequence: TGTGCCAGCAGCCCAAGACAGATGAACACTGAAGCTTTCTTT.

This chain connects TRBV10-1 to TRBJ2-3; 8 bases map to TRBD1. The CDR3 spans 15 residues. The germline V gene has CDR1 WNHNN and CDR2 SYGVQD (reference sequence). Germline trimming cut 10 bases from V and 0 bases from J; bases unmatched to any gene: 9. The CDR3 DNA is TGCGCCACCAAGACAGGGGATCCTAGCACAGATACGCAGTATTTT. As protein: CATKTGDPSTDTQYF.

This clone was seen a single time. This chain uses TRBV5-4 with TRBJ2-3; 7 nucleotides align to TRBD1. V lost 2 bases to trimming and J lost 3 bases; unmatched junction nucleotides: 9. The CDR3 has 16 amino acids. Looked up from germline, CDR1 is SGHNT and CDR2 is YYREEE (reference sequence). CDR3 in DNA: TGTGCCAGCAGCTTAGGGCTACGGACAGGAACAGATACGCAGTATTTT. Encoded protein: CASSLGLRTGTDTQYF.

The chain is built from TRBV30 and TRBJ2-3, with 8 bases that match TRBD2. The CDR3 consists of 16 residues. CDR1 is GTSNPN and CDR2 is SVGIG in the germline V gene (reference sequence). Germline trimming cut 3 bases from V and 0 bases from J; bases unmatched to any gene: 8. In nucleotides, the CDR3 is TGTGCCTGGAGCGGGAGGGCCTCGATAAGCACAGATACGCAGTATTTT. It is translated as CAWSGRASISTDTQYF.

CDR3 amino acids: CASNRDRDTEAFF. The CDR3 DNA follows: TGTGCCAGCAACAGAGACAGAGACACTGAAGCTTTCTTT. The chain combines TRBV9 with TRBJ1-1; maybe TRBD1 (5 bases). V lost 6 bases and J 3 bases, leaving 12 bases between the germline ends. The germline gives CDR1 SGDLS, CDR2 YYNGEE. The CDR3 covers 13 residues. Filled out from reference TRBV9 and TRBJ1-1, the complete variable domain reads DSGVTQTPKHLITATGQRVTLRCSPRSGDLSVYWYQQSLDQGLQFLIQYYNGEERAKGNILERFSAQQFPDLHSELNLSSLELGDSALYFCASNRDRDTEAFFGQGTRLTVV.

The chain carries TRBV11-3 and TRBJ2-5; a possible D gene is TRBD2 (6 bases). V lost 3 bases, J lost 0 bases, and 11 bases lay in between. Germline values: CDR1 SGHNT, CDR2 YENEEA. CDR3 size: 15 residues. CDR3 region: CASSLAGTHQETQYF. The CDR3 region has the DNA TGTGCCAGCAGCTTGGCCGGGACTCACCAAGAGACCCAGTACTTC.

The chain joins TRBV28 to TRBJ1-1; 8 bases map to TRBD1. CDR1 is MDHEN, CDR2 SYDVKM, per germline. V gave up 4 bases and J gave up 5 bases; unmatched junction bases: 9. CDR3 length: 15 residues. CDR3 amino acids: CASSSFQGAGTEAFF. The CDR3 DNA is TGTGCCAGCAGTTCGTTCCAGGGGGCTGGTACTGAAGCTTTCTTT.

V and J are TRBV2 and TRBJ2-2; maybe TRBD1 (6 bases). The germline CDR1 and CDR2 sequences are SNHLY and FYNNEI. Trimming cost V 6 bases and J 1 base, with 9 bases left between them. This CDR3 region has 14 residues. The CDR3 DNA sequence: TGTGCCAGCAGAACAGGGATGAACACCGGGGAGCTGTTTTTT. It codes for CASRTGMNTGELFF.

The gene calls are TRBV5-4 and TRBJ2-5; 7 nucleotides agree with TRBD2. The trim removed 4 bases at V and 7 bases at J, leaving 10 bases unmatched. Germline CDR1 reads SGHNT; CDR2 reads YYREEE (reference sequence). This CDR3 region has 14 residues. The CDR3 nucleotides are TGTGCCAGCAGCCCCAGCGGGGCCCTTGGGACCCAGTACTTC. As protein: CASSPSGALGTQYF.

The rearrangement links TRBV28 to TRBJ1-2; TRBD1 matches 7 bases. V gave up 6 bases and J gave up 4 bases; unmatched junction bases: 11. This CDR3 has 15 residues. Germline V lookup: CDR1 MDHEN, CDR2 SYDVKM. The CDR3 sequence: CASSFPGQPRYGYTF. CDR3 bases: TGTGCCAGCAGCTTCCCGGGACAGCCCCGCTATGGCTACACCTTC.

This chain links TRBV28 with TRBJ1-4; D not resolved. The CDR3 is made up of 14 amino acids. Trimming removed 4 bases at V and 8 bases at J, with 14 bases between. The germline CDR1 and CDR2 sequences are MDHEN and SYDVKM. CDR3 loop: CASSSLGGEEKLFF. The CDR3, as DNA: TGTGCCAGCAGTTCACTGGGAGGAGAAGAAAAACTGTTTTTT. The variable domain in full, completed from reference TRBV28 and TRBJ1-4, reads DVKVTQSSRYLVKRTGEKVFLECVQDMDHENMFWYRQDPGLGLRLIYFSYDVKMKEKGDIPEGYSVSREKKERFSLILESASTNQTSMYLCASSSLGGEEKLFFGSGTQLSVL.

This chain connects TRBV14 to TRBJ2-3, with D possibly matching TRBD1 (6 bases). CDR1 and CDR2 (germline): SGHDN, FVKESK. V was shortened by 1 base and J by 0 bases, with 8 bases between the two germline ends. The CDR3 spans 15 residues. CDR3: CASSQGQASTDTQYF. CDR3 sequence (DNA): TGTGCCAGCAGCCAAGGACAGGCTAGCACAGATACGCAGTATTTT.

J is TRBJ2-7 and V is TRBV5-4; D is undetermined. The germline V and J ends were trimmed by 0 bases and 2 bases, with 6 bases remaining between them. Germline V gene data show CDR1 as SGHNT and CDR2 as YYREEE (reference sequence). The length of the CDR3 is 13 residues. Here the CDR3 DNA reads TGTGCCAGCAGCTTGGAGCCCCCCTACGAGCAGTACTTC. This translates into CASSLEPPYEQYF. The full variable domain, rest sourced from reference TRBV5-4 and TRBJ2-7, is ETGVTQSPTHLIKTRGQQVTLRCSSQSGHNTVSWYQQALGQGPQFIFQYYREEENGRGNFPPRFSGLQFPNYSSELNVNALELDDSALYLCASSLEPPYEQYFGPGTRLTVT.

This clone was recorded a few times. The chain couples TRBV7-8 to TRBJ2-1; perhaps TRBD1 as D (5 bases). This CDR3 spans 13 amino acids. Germline-derived CDR1 and CDR2 are SGHVS and FQNEAQ. The germline V and J ends were trimmed by 4 bases and 7 bases, with 11 bases remaining between them. DNA for the CDR3: TGTGCCAGCAGCTCTCGACAGCTAAATGAGCAGTTCTTC. Residues: CASSSRQLNEQFF.

V is TRBV5-1 and J is TRBJ1-1, with 8 bases that match TRBD1. CDR3 length: 14 residues. V trimming: 0 bases; J trimming: 4 bases; junction bases outside the gene matches: 2. Germline V gene lookup returns CDR1 SGHRS and CDR2 YFSETQ. The CDR3 coding sequence is TGCGCCAGCAGCTTGGGACAGGGGACCACTGAAGCTTTCTTT. It yields the protein CASSLGQGTTEAFF.

V usage is TRBV6-5 and J usage is TRBJ2-7, with TRBD2 identical over 9 bases. This CDR3 is 15 amino acids long. J gave up 2 bases and V 2 bases, and 4 bases lay outside the gene matches. CDR1 and CDR2 (germline): MNHEY, SVGAGI. The CDR3, as DNA: TGTGCCAGCAGTTACGCCGTAGCGGGGGCCTACGAGCAGTACTTC. Amino acid sequence: CASSYAVAGAYEQYF.

V usage is TRBV18 and J usage is TRBJ2-5; 7 nucleotides line up with TRBD1. The DNA end lines up better with TRBJ2-7; the J call may be wrong. The germline gives CDR1 KGHSH, CDR2 LQKENI. This CDR3 spans 15 amino acids. The CDR3 loop is CASSSKTGSSYEQYF. CDR3 DNA: TGTGCCAGCTCATCTAAGACAGGGAGTTCTTACGAGCAGTACTTC.